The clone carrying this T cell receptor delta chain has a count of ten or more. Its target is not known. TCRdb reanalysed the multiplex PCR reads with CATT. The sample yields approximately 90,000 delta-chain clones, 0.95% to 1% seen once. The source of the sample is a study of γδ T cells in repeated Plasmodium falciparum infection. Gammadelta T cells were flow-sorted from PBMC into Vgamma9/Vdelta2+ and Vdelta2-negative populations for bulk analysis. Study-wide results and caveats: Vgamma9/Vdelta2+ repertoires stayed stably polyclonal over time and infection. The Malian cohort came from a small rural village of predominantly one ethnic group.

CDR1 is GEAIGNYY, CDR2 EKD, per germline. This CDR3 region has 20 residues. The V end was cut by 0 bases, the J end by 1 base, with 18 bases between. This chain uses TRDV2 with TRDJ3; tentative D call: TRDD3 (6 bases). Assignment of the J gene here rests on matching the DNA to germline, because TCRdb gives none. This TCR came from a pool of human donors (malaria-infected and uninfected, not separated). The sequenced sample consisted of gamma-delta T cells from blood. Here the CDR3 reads CACDTDSAGEKSWDTRQMFF. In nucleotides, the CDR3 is TGTGCCTGTGACACCGATTCGGCGGGGGAAAAATCCTGGGACACCCGACAGATGTTTTTC.